What follows are 17 T cell receptor beta chains derived from one specimen sequenced in a study of blood T cell repertoires in COVID-19. Data came from immunoSEQ multiplex PCR; TCRdb stores just in-frame clones and leaves some out. The sample yields roughly 49,000 clones, around 84% seen once. Sequencing was performed on peripheral blood. Source of these receptors: a man older than 75 with active COVID-19.

The chain is built from TRBV30 and TRBJ2-1, with D possibly TRBD2 on 7 matching bases. Trimming removed 4 bases from V and 15 bases from J, with 19 bases in between. Germline assignment: CDR1 GTSNPN and CDR2 SVGIG (reference sequence). This CDR3 spans 12 amino acids. The CDR3 loop is CAWILREGGGFF. The CDR3 DNA sequence: TGTGCCTGGATCCTTAGAGAGGGAGGGGGGTTCTTC.

The sample holds a few counts of this clone. This sequence joins TRBV30 and TRBJ2-5; 10 bases map to TRBD2. This CDR3 has 14 amino acids. Germline V CDR1 and CDR2: GTSNPN, SVGIG (reference sequence). V was clipped by 2 bases and J by 4 bases; unmatched bases: 4. For the CDR3, the DNA is TGTGCCTGGAGTACTGCTAGCGGGAGAGAGACCCAGTACTTC. It translates to CAWSTASGRETQYF.

The chain combines TRBV7-9 with TRBJ2-7; D ambiguous. Germline loops: CDR1 SEHNR, CDR2 FQNEAQ (reference sequence). Trimming took 4 bases from V and 0 from J, leaving 4 bases between them. This CDR3 has 12 residues. CDR3 DNA: TGTGCCAGCAGCTCCATCTCCTACGAGCAGTACTTC. Translating it yields CASSSISYEQYF.

This clone was counted a single time. The gene calls are TRBV21-1 and TRBJ2-3; the table gives TRBD2 as D, unverified against the DNA. TRBV21-1 is a pseudogene. The CDR3 consists of 17 residues. CDR3 nucleotide sequence: TGTGCCAGCAGCACCCCCCACCGGGACTCTAGCACAGATACGCAGTATTTT. Protein sequence: CASSTPHRDSSTDTQYF.

The V and J genes are TRBV18 and TRBJ2-6, with TRBD1 identical over 9 bases. V lost 3 bases, J lost 2 bases, and 2 bases stayed unmatched. CDR1 and CDR2 (germline): KGHSH, LQKENI. The CDR3 sequence is 16 residues long. Here the CDR3 DNA reads TGTGCCAGCTCACCGTACAGGGGGCCTGGGGCCAACGTCCTGACTTTC. Its protein is CASSPYRGPGANVLTF.

The genes are TRBV2 and TRBJ2-1; D call uncertain. Germline CDR1 is SNHLY and CDR2 is FYNNEI. V was pared by 7 bases and J by 7 bases, with 8 bases between. This CDR3 comprises 11 residues. CDR3 amino acids: CASKYSNEQFF. Written as DNA, the CDR3 is TGTGCCAGCAAATACTCGAATGAGCAGTTCTTC.

This chain connects TRBV6-5 to TRBJ1-1, with 8 bases that match TRBD1. The CDR3 loop spans 15 amino acids. CDR1 is MNHEY, CDR2 SVGAGI, per germline. With V trimmed by 0 bases and J by 3 bases, 3 bases remained unmatched. The CDR3 DNA sequence: TGTGCCAGCAGTTACTCGGACAGGGCAGACACTGAAGCTTTCTTT. Translated, it gives CASSYSDRADTEAFF.

The chain couples TRBV5-8 to TRBJ2-7; maybe TRBD2 (6 bases). This CDR3 comprises 13 residues. V lost 5 bases, J lost 3 bases, and 12 bases lay in between. CDR1 SGHTS and CDR2 YDEGEE come from the germline V gene. The DNA of the CDR3 is TGTGCCAGCAGAGGGACTGCCATCTACGAGCAGTACTTC. This codes for CASRGTAIYEQYF.

The V gene is TRBV7-2, the J gene TRBJ2-7, with 12 bases identical to TRBD2. The CDR3 extends over 15 amino acids. From germline, CDR1 is SGHTA and CDR2 FQGNSA. The V and J ends lost 5 bases and 4 bases, in that order; junction bases with no gene match: 6. CDR3 bases: TGTGCCAGCAGCCCCGGAGGACTAGCGGGATACGAGCAGTACTTC. This translates into CASSPGGLAGYEQYF.

By proportion, this clone is medium-sized. The chain couples TRBV7-2 to TRBJ2-7; D gene ambiguous. This CDR3 contains 13 residues. V was shortened by 4 bases and J by 0 bases, with 7 bases between the two germline ends. Germline lookup yields CDR1 SGHTA and CDR2 FQGNSA. CDR3: CASSYSSSYEQYF. The CDR3 DNA sequence: TGTGCCAGCAGCTACAGCAGCTCCTACGAGCAGTACTTC.

CDR3 sequence (DNA): TGTGCCAGCAGGAAGGGGACAGGGACGACAGATACGCAGTATTTT. Amino acids: CASRKGTGTTDTQYF. The gene calls are TRBV27 and TRBJ2-3; 9 bases match TRBD1. This CDR3 region has 15 residues. Trimming removed 6 bases from V and 3 bases from J; junction bases left unmatched: 7. Germline-derived CDR1 and CDR2 are MNHEY and SMNVEV (reference sequence).

The chain joins TRBV24-1 to TRBJ1-3, with D possibly TRBD1 on 5 matching bases. The V gene's germline CDR1 is KGHDR and CDR2 SFDVKD. Trimming stripped 9 bases from V and 0 bases from J, with 14 bases between. The CDR3 length is 15 residues. Here the CDR3 DNA reads TGTGCCACCGAAACGCAGGGAACCTCTGGAAACACCATATATTTT. This gives the protein CATETQGTSGNTIYF.

This clone was detected a few times. The chain joins TRBV28 to TRBJ2-4; the D gene is possibly TRBD2 (5 bases). Trimming cost V 2 bases and J 1 base, with 12 bases left between them. Germline CDR1 is MDHEN and CDR2 is SYDVKM. The CDR3 length is 16 residues. CDR3 sequence reads: CASSLPLLGAKNIQYF. CDR3 DNA sequence: TGTGCCAGCAGTTTACCCTTACTAGGGGCCAAAAACATTCAGTACTTC.

J is TRBJ2-7 and V is TRBV28, with 10 bases matching TRBD1. The CDR3 consists of 14 residues. With 7 bases clipped from V and 7 bases from J, the junction kept 10 bases outside the gene matches. CDR1 is MDHEN, CDR2 SYDVKM, per germline. CDR3 in amino acids: CASKLDRGRWEQYF. The CDR3 DNA is TGTGCCAGCAAATTAGACAGGGGGCGTTGGGAGCAGTACTTC.

The rearrangement links TRBV9 to TRBJ2-3; D not resolved. The CDR3 runs to 15 residues. In germline, CDR1 is SGDLS, CDR2 YYNGEE. The V and J ends lost 0 bases and 1 base respectively, with 9 bases between them. The CDR3 sequence is CASSVGGIRTDTQYF. The CDR3 bases are TGTGCCAGCAGCGTAGGAGGAATCCGCACAGATACGCAGTATTTT. Supplemented by reference TRBV9 and TRBJ2-3, the full variable domain reads DSGVTQTPKHLITATGQRVTLRCSPRSGDLSVYWYQQSLDQGLQFLIQYYNGEERAKGNILERFSAQQFPDLHSELNLSSLELGDSALYFCASSVGGIRTDTQYFGPGTRLTVL.

This clone has just a few counts. J is TRBJ2-1 and V is TRBV7-3, with 11 bases that match TRBD2. The ends lost 2 bases at V and 5 bases at J; junction bases unmatched: 8. The CDR3 is 17 amino acids. Germline CDR1 and CDR2: SGHTA and FQGTGA. The CDR3 DNA reads as TGTGCCAGCAGCTTAGTTGTGGGACTAGCGGAAAACAATGAGCAGTTCTTC. This sequence encodes CASSLVVGLAENNEQFF.

In the case of this clone: In the same sample, other DNA sequences code for this CDR3. This chain uses TRBV5-1 with TRBJ2-5, with TRBD2 identical over 10 bases. Germline assignment: CDR1 SGHRS and CDR2 YFSETQ. V was clipped by 4 bases and J by 1 base; unmatched bases: 7. The CDR3 runs to 16 residues. The CDR3 nucleotides read TGCGCCAGCAGCCCAAGCACTAGCGGGGCCCAAGAGACCCAGTACTTC. Translated: CASSPSTSGAQETQYF. Using reference TRBV5-1 and TRBJ2-5 for the parts outside the CDR3, the full variable domain is KAGVTQTPRYLIKTRGQQVTLSCSPISGHRSVSWYQQTPGQGLQFLFEYFSETQRNKGNFPGRFSGRQFSNSRSEMNVSTLELGDSALYLCASSPSTSGAQETQYFGPGTRLLVL.